This T cell receptor beta chain was profiled in a study of blood T cell repertoires in COVID-19. In the study overall: The origin of the acute and convalescent COVID-19 samples was the United States, Italy and Spain.

Per the original methods: The assay estimated nucleated cells by amplifying reference gene primers. The method was immunoSEQ multiplex PCR; TCRdb's version includes in-frame clones alone and lacks a portion of them. D and trimming were read from the DNA, whereas the V and J calls and clone size are those reported in that table. The sample carries around 40,000 clones, just under 90% recorded once. Per germline, CDR1 SGHRS and CDR2 YFSETQ. The CDR3 runs to 14 residues. With 0 bases removed from V and 4 bases from J, the gap between germline ends came to 8 bases. This clone is a singleton in its sample. Those enrolled in Seattle joined during active infection and were followed longitudinally afterward.

The specimen sequenced was peripheral blood. This clonotype was sampled from a man aged 40-49 years with COVID-19, enrolled during active disease. The genes are TRBV5-1 and TRBJ1-3; D is unresolved. CDR3 residues: CASSLARYGNTIYF. In nucleotides, the CDR3 is TGCGCCAGCAGCTTGGCGCGATACGGAAACACCATATATTTT.